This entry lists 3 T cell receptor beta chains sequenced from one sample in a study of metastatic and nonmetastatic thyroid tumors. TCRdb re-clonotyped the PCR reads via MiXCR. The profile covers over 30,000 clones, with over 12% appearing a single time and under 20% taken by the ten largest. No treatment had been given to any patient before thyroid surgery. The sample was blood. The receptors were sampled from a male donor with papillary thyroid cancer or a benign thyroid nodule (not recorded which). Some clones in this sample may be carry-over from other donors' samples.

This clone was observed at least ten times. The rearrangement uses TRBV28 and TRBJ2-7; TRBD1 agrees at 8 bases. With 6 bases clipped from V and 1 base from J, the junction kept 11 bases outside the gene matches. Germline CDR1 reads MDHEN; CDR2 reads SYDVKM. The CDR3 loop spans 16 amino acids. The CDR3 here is CASRLTGQVGSYEQYF. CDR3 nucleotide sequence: TGTGCCAGCAGACTCACGGGACAGGTTGGATCCTACGAGCAGTACTTC.

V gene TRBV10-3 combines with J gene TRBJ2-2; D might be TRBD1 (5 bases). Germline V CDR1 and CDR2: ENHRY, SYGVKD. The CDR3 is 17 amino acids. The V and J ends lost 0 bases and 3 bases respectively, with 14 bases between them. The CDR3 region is CAISESFRGRDTGELFF. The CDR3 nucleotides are TGTGCCATCAGTGAGTCTTTTAGGGGCCGGGACACCGGGGAGCTGTTTTTT.

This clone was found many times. The CDR3 is CASSSLSGQYF. CDR3 sequence (DNA): TGTGCCAGCAGTTCCTTGTCGGGCCAGTACTTC. The rearrangement joins TRBV6-1 to TRBJ2-5; no clear D gene. Trimming took off 5 bases at V and 10 bases at J, with 11 bases between the two ends. The CDR3 covers 11 residues. Germline values: CDR1 MNHNS, CDR2 SASEGT.